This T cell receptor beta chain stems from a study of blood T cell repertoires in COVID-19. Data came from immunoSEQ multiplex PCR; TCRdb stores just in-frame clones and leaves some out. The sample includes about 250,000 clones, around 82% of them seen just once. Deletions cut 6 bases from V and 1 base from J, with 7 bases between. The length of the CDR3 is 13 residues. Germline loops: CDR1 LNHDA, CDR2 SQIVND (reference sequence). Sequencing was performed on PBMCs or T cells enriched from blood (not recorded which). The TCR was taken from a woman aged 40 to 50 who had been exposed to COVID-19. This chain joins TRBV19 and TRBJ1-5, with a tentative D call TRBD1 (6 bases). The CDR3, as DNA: TGTGCCAGTAGCGGACAGAGCAATCAGCCCCAGCATTTT. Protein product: CASSGQSNQPQHF.